This TCR beta chain stems from a study of identical twins. Study conclusions and caveats: Within cord blood, abundant beta clonotypes carried fewer insertions, but memory repertoires showed no such trend.

TCRdb ran MiXCR on the 5' RACE reads and lists one entry per CDR3 protein. The sample consists of more than 600,000 distinct CDR3 sequences, around a sixth of them appearing once. Remarks on this clonotype: The antigen is not known. The CDR3 does not end in the conserved phenylalanine or tryptophan, so this is likely a read error.

Germline loops: CDR1 MNHEY, CDR2 SMNVEV (reference sequence). The length of the CDR3 is 15 residues. The ends were cut back, 5 bases at V and 0 bases at J, with 13 bases in the middle. Every one of the donors was a healthy Caucasian. The same sample was also used in a study of T cells expressing NK-cell markers.

Input material: PBMCs. This TCR was sampled from a young woman in good health. The chain couples TRBV27 to TRBJ1-1, with a possible D match to TRBD1 (6 bases). The CDR3 region has the DNA TGTGCCAGCAGTCGCGACAGGACAATGAACACTGAAGCTTTCCTT. Translation: CASSRDRTMNTEAFL.